This T cell receptor beta chain was sequenced for a study of CD8+ T cells in alopecia areata. As for this clone: Its matching antigen is unknown.

The CDR3 sequence is 15 residues long. Germline V CDR1 and CDR2: SEHNR, FQNEAQ (reference sequence). The ends lost 4 bases at V and 4 bases at J; junction bases unmatched: 9. Findings and limits, study-wide: Researchers report lesional scalp, most notably alopecia totalis/universalis, outstripped normal scalp in clonality.

cDNA serving as the sequencing template came from extracted, reverse transcribed RNA. Assay used: immunoSEQ multiplex PCR; TCRdb lists only in-frame clones, some missing. The sample records around 150,000 clones, 62% being singletons. The J gene is TRBJ2-7, the V gene TRBV7-9; 8 bases fit TRBD2. Sequencing input: CD8+ T cells sorted from blood. The sequence was obtained from a human donor in good health. CDR3 sequence reads: CASSSGREGPYEQYF. The CDR3 region has the DNA TGTGCCAGCAGCTCCGGACGGGAGGGCCCGTACGAGCAGTACTTC.